A single sample gave rise to the 32 T cell receptor beta chains below, sequenced in a study of vaccination and CD4 T cells after COVID-19. The Oncomine TCR Beta short-read assay sequenced DNA from cultured CD4+ T cells. TCRdb independently ran MiXCR on the PCR reads; one entry per CDR3 protein. The repertoire holds roughly 3,000 distinct CDR3 sequences, less than 35% seen once, with 45% in the top ten. No cognate antigen is known for these TCRs. Described treatment: roughly 10-day PBMC culture with coronavirus spike peptide pools or control peptides (ViraFEST assay). The sequenced sample was CD4+ T cells from blood, cultured in vitro. These TCRs come from a human donor who had recovered from COVID-19.

The table lists this clonotype with a few counts. V gene TRBV2 combines with J gene TRBJ2-1; TRBD1 might be the D (5 bases). V was cut by 7 bases and J by 4 bases, with 11 bases left in between. This CDR3 contains 13 residues. The germline CDR1 and CDR2 sequences are SNHLY and FYNNEI. The CDR3 DNA reads as TGTGCCAGCAAGGGCAGGGTATACAATGAGCAGTTCTTC. It is translated as CASKGRVYNEQFF.

The J gene is TRBJ2-5, the V gene TRBV5-1, with TRBD2 matching 10 bases. The length of the CDR3 is 16 residues. The J segment lost 0 bases and the V segment lost 4 bases, leaving 6 bases of the junction unmatched. Germline loops: CDR1 SGHRS, CDR2 YFSETQ. Here the CDR3 DNA reads TGCGCCAGCAGCAAGTATAGCGGGGGGAACCAAGAGACCCAGTACTTC. Encoded protein: CASSKYSGGNQETQYF.

This clonotype has more than one count but fewer than ten. This chain joins TRBV6-1 and TRBJ2-7; no definite D call. The germline gives CDR1 MNHNS, CDR2 SASEGT. The CDR3 contains 15 residues. The germline V and J ends were trimmed by 1 base and 5 bases, with 15 bases remaining between them. This chain's CDR3 is CASSEDAGMAHEQYF. CDR3 DNA: TGTGCCAGCAGTGAAGATGCAGGAATGGCCCACGAGCAGTACTTC.

The V gene is TRBV6-1, the J gene TRBJ1-4, with D unresolved. The CDR3 runs to 14 residues. The V end lost 4 bases, the J end lost 6 bases, and 12 bases lay between the germline ends. Germline V gene lookup returns CDR1 MNHNS and CDR2 SASEGT. CDR3: CASSGGMRYEKLFF. In DNA, the CDR3 is TGTGCCAGCAGTGGAGGGATGCGGTATGAAAAACTGTTTTTT.

This clonotype appeared a single time. The V gene is TRBV7-9, the J gene TRBJ2-1, with 8 bases identical to TRBD1. The CDR3 sequence is 15 residues long. The germline V gene encodes CDR1 SEHNR and CDR2 FQNEAQ (reference sequence). V shed 3 bases, J shed 1 base, and the junction held 2 bases outside the gene matches. CDR3 in amino acids: CASSFDRGSYNEQFF. The CDR3 region has the DNA TGTGCCAGCAGCTTCGACAGGGGTTCCTACAATGAGCAGTTCTTC.

The chain uses TRBV7-9 and TRBJ2-3; 9 nucleotides match TRBD2. This CDR3 has 19 residues. Trimming at V came to 1 base and at J to 1 base, leaving 12 bases not matched to a gene. The germline gives CDR1 SEHNR, CDR2 FQNEAQ (reference sequence). The CDR3 is CASSLVAGGPVAGTDTQYF. The CDR3 region has the DNA TGTGCCAGCAGCTTAGTGGCGGGGGGGCCGGTTGCGGGCACAGATACGCAGTATTTT.

This clonotype was picked up a small number of times. The rearrangement links TRBV6-2 or TRBV6-3 to TRBJ2-3; 8 bases agree with TRBD2. The J segment lost 6 bases and the V segment lost 10 bases, leaving 9 bases of the junction unmatched. Germline V gene sequence: CDR1 MNHEY, CDR2 SVGEGT. This CDR3 has 13 amino acids. DNA of the CDR3: TGTGCCATTGAAGGGACTAGGTCCGATACGCAGTATTTT. Translating it yields CAIEGTRSDTQYF.

The V and J genes are TRBV7-9 and TRBJ1-3, with no clear D. The CDR3 has 16 amino acids. V was clipped by 3 bases and J by 4 bases, with 16 bases between them. The germline CDR1 and CDR2 sequences are SEHNR and FQNEAQ (reference sequence). The CDR3: CASSFDVGPSGNTIYF. CDR3 sequence (DNA): TGTGCCAGCAGCTTTGACGTAGGGCCATCCGGAAACACCATATATTTT.

The V and J genes are TRBV15 and TRBJ2-5, with 10 bases matching TRBD2. The germline CDR1 and CDR2 sequences are LNHNV and YYDKDF (reference sequence). The CDR3 has 16 residues. The junction had 3 bases not matched to a gene; V was cut back by 0 bases and J by 2 bases. CDR3 in DNA: TGTGCCACCAGCAGAGATCCAGCGGGGGGGCAAGAGACCCAGTACTTC. Its protein is CATSRDPAGGQETQYF.

J is TRBJ1-1 and V is TRBV21-1. TRBV21-1 represents a pseudogene. The CDR3 runs to 16 residues. The CDR3 protein is CASSKEREGSYTEAFF. CDR3 sequence (DNA): TGTGCCAGCAGCAAGGAACGAGAGGGATCATATACTGAAGCTTTCTTT.

The table lists this clonotype with a few counts. The chain links TRBV12-3 or TRBV12-4 to TRBJ2-5, with D perhaps matching TRBD1 (5 bases). Trimming stripped 6 bases from V and 7 bases from J, with 9 bases between. The CDR3 runs to 11 residues. The CDR3, as DNA: TGTGCCAGCAGAAATACAGGGACCCAGTACTTC. Protein sequence: CASRNTGTQYF.

The sample holds a few counts of this clonotype. The chain has TRBV30 and TRBJ1-1, with D perhaps TRBD1 (5 bases). The CDR3 has 13 residues. Germline V lookup: CDR1 GTSNPN, CDR2 SVGIG (reference sequence). V dropped 8 bases and J dropped 1 base, with 14 bases sitting between them. CDR3 bases: TGTGCCGCTCTCAGGGCCACGAACACTGAAGCTTTCTTT. This encodes CAALRATNTEAFF.

The V call is TRBV6-2 or TRBV6-3, the J call TRBJ2-5; no definite D call. V lost 5 bases to trimming and J lost 5 bases, with 9 bases between them. The length of the CDR3 is 12 residues. CDR1 and CDR2 (germline): MNHEY, SVGEGT. CDR3 DNA sequence: TGTGCCAGCAGTCCCGTGGAGGAGACCCAGTACTTC. Encoded protein: CASSPVEETQYF.

J is TRBJ1-2 and V is TRBV29-1; 9 positions agree with TRBD1. J gave up 4 bases and V 4 bases, and 7 bases lay outside the gene matches. This CDR3 contains 14 residues. Germline loops: CDR1 SQVTM, CDR2 ANQGSEA. The CDR3 reads CSVAVEGQGYGYTF. The DNA for the CDR3 is TGCAGCGTTGCGGTCGAGGGACAGGGCTATGGCTACACCTTC.

The chain recombines TRBV20-1 with TRBJ1-2, with D tentatively TRBD1 (5 bases). Trimming shortened V by 5 bases and J by 7 bases, and 17 bases separated the two germline ends. The germline gives CDR1 DFQATT, CDR2 SNEGSKA (reference sequence). The length of the CDR3 is 13 residues. The CDR3 here is CSARDGGVVGYTF. The CDR3 bases are TGCAGTGCTCGCGATGGAGGGGTTGTTGGCTACACCTTC.

This clonotype is labeled as medium-sized. The chain is built from TRBV2 and TRBJ2-2; a possible D gene is TRBD1 (6 bases). V lost 6 bases, J lost 5 bases, and 13 bases lay in between. The germline V gene has CDR1 SNHLY and CDR2 FYNNEI. The CDR3 runs 14 residues. CDR3 region: CASRQQGRTGELFF. The CDR3 nucleotides read TGTGCCAGCAGACAACAGGGAAGGACCGGGGAGCTGTTTTTT.

The V and J genes are TRBV10-2 and TRBJ1-5; D might be TRBD1 (5 bases). The V gene lost 5 bases and the J gene lost 5 bases, with 10 bases spanning the gap. The germline gives CDR1 WSHSY, CDR2 SAAADI. The CDR3 is made up of 13 amino acids. In nucleotides, the CDR3 is TGCGCCAGCAGTCGGACATCCGATCAGCCCCAGCATTTT. Its translation: CASSRTSDQPQHF.

This clonotype appeared a few times. The chain carries TRBV12-3 or TRBV12-4 and TRBJ1-1; D may be TRBD1 (5 bases). V was cut by 4 bases and J by 4 bases, with 16 bases left in between. This CDR3 spans 15 amino acids. The chain's CDR3 is CASSSKGERGTEAFF. In nucleotides, the CDR3 is TGTGCCAGCAGTTCAAAGGGCGAAAGGGGCACTGAAGCTTTCTTT.

By its share, this clonotype is medium-sized (0.01 to 0.1%). V is TRBV6-1 and J is TRBJ1-2; D unresolved. CDR3 length equals 13 residues. Germline V gene lookup returns CDR1 MNHNS and CDR2 SASEGT. V lost 6 bases, J lost 4 bases, and 12 bases lay in between. CDR3 bases: TGTGCCAGCAGCCAAAGGGCGATCTATGGCTACACCTTC. Protein sequence: CASSQRAIYGYTF.

In this sample, this clonotype turned up a few times. The chain uses TRBV10-3 and TRBJ2-6; TRBD2 might be the D (7 bases). Germline V gene lookup returns CDR1 ENHRY and CDR2 SYGVKD. Trimming removed 2 bases at V and 2 bases at J, with 10 bases between. The CDR3 loop spans 16 amino acids. This chain's CDR3 is CAISELGGAGANVLTF. In DNA, the CDR3 is TGTGCCATCAGTGAGCTAGGGGGGGCTGGGGCCAACGTCCTGACTTTC.

This clonotype is medium-sized (0.01 to 0.1%) in the sample. The chain employs TRBV27 and TRBJ1-5, with TRBD1 as a possible D gene (5 bases). From germline, CDR1 is MNHEY and CDR2 SMNVEV (reference sequence). The V and J ends lost 7 bases and 4 bases respectively, with 20 bases between them. CDR3 length equals 16 residues. As DNA, the CDR3 is TGTGCCAGCACCCAAAGGGAACGGCAGGGTAATCAGCCCCAGCATTTT. Encoded protein: CASTQRERQGNQPQHF.

This clonotype was counted only a few times. This chain links TRBV2 with TRBJ1-3; D gene ambiguous. V lost 1 base to trimming and J lost 7 bases, with 14 bases between them. This CDR3 has 15 residues. Germline CDR1 is SNHLY and CDR2 is FYNNEI. Written as DNA, the CDR3 is TGTGCCAGCAGTGAAGTGAGCCTCCAAGGGAACACCATATATTTT. It specifies CASSEVSLQGNTIYF.

V is TRBV12-3 or TRBV12-4 and J is TRBJ1-1; no definite D call. This CDR3 is built from 13 residues. V was shortened by 6 bases and J by 6 bases, with 14 bases between the two germline ends. The CDR3 here is CASSLLRAAEAFF. The CDR3 coding sequence is TGTGCCAGCAGCCTACTAAGGGCGGCTGAAGCTTTCTTT.

This clonotype was counted a few times. The V and J genes are TRBV9 and TRBJ1-2; tentative D call: TRBD1 (6 bases). The ends were cut back, 0 bases at V and 2 bases at J, with 11 bases in the middle. The germline gives CDR1 SGDLS, CDR2 YYNGEE. This CDR3 has 15 amino acids. Written as DNA, the CDR3 is TGTGCCAGCAGCGTAGCGACACAGGGAAACTATGGCTACACCTTC. This encodes CASSVATQGNYGYTF.

This rearrangement joins TRBV6-2 or TRBV6-3 to TRBJ1-1, with TRBD1 matching over 7 bases. The germline V gene encodes CDR1 MNHEY and CDR2 SVGEGT. The CDR3 has 14 amino acids. The V segment lost 6 bases and the J segment 1 base; nucleotides outside the gene matches: 5. Here the CDR3 reads CASRPGQKNTEAFF. The CDR3 DNA sequence: TGTGCCAGCAGGCCGGGACAGAAGAACACTGAAGCTTTCTTT.

Relative to its sample, this clonotype is medium-sized. V usage is TRBV6-1 and J usage is TRBJ1-2; D is uncertain. This CDR3 contains 15 residues. Trimming shortened V by 7 bases and J by 3 bases, and 18 bases separated the two germline ends. Germline lookup yields CDR1 MNHNS and CDR2 SASEGT. The CDR3 nucleotides are TGTGCCAGCACAATACTAACCGGGAGTCACTATGGCTACACCTTC. Its protein product is CASTILTGSHYGYTF.

The chain employs TRBV6-1 and TRBJ1-6; D not certain. This CDR3 spans 14 amino acids. Looked up from germline, CDR1 is MNHNS and CDR2 is SASEGT. The V and J ends lost 4 bases and 10 bases respectively, with 14 bases between them. The CDR3 spells CASSARLAESPLHF. The CDR3, as DNA: TGTGCCAGCAGTGCCCGATTAGCGGAATCACCCCTCCACTTT.

The rearrangement joins TRBV2 to TRBJ2-1, with 10 bases matching TRBD1. The V gene's germline CDR1 is SNHLY and CDR2 FYNNEI. The CDR3 length is 12 residues. Trimming at V came to 11 bases and at J to 5 bases, leaving 3 bases not matched to a gene. CDR3 bases: TGTGCCCTAGGGACAGGGGACAATGAGCAGTTCTTC. It translates to CALGTGDNEQFF. The full variable domain, its missing parts supplied by reference TRBV2 and TRBJ2-1, is EPEVTQTPSHQVTQMGQEVILRCVPISNHLYFYWYRQILGQKVEFLVSFYNNEISEKSEIFDDQFSVERPDGSNFTLKIRSTKLEDSAMYFCALGTGDNEQFFGPGTRLTVL.

V and J are TRBV2 and TRBJ1-1, with TRBD1 matching 9 bases. Germline V gene lookup returns CDR1 SNHLY and CDR2 FYNNEI. Germline trimming cut 4 bases from V and 11 bases from J; bases unmatched to any gene: 8. This CDR3 has 13 amino acids. CDR3 amino acids: CASSARTGAWAFF. The CDR3 DNA follows: TGTGCCAGCAGTGCCCGGACAGGGGCATGGGCTTTCTTT.

The J gene is TRBJ2-1, the V gene TRBV19, with 8 bases fitting TRBD2. This CDR3 region has 18 residues. V lost 7 bases to trimming and J lost 1 base; unmatched junction nucleotides: 15. CDR1 and CDR2 (germline): LNHDA, SQIVND (reference sequence). The CDR3 sequence is CASMTPGLGPQSYNEQFF. The CDR3 nucleotides read TGTGCCAGTATGACACCGGGACTAGGGCCCCAATCCTACAATGAGCAGTTCTTC.

The gene calls are TRBV20-1 and TRBJ2-1; TRBD2 matches 8 bases. The CDR3 runs 14 residues. J lost 3 bases, V lost 4 bases, and 5 bases had no gene match. Germline V lookup: CDR1 DFQATT, CDR2 SNEGSKA (reference sequence). CDR3 nucleotides: TGCAGTGCTACAAGAACTAGCGGCTACAATGAGCAGTTCTTC. It codes for CSATRTSGYNEQFF.

This chain joins TRBV20-1 and TRBJ2-7, with 7 positions matching TRBD2. CDR1 DFQATT and CDR2 SNEGSKA come from the germline V gene (reference sequence). The CDR3 has 17 residues. With 4 bases clipped from V and 0 bases from J, the junction kept 15 bases outside the gene matches. CDR3: CSATRGSLAETSYEQYF. The CDR3 nucleotides are TGCAGTGCTACCCGGGGGTCGCTAGCGGAAACCTCCTACGAGCAGTACTTC.